This T cell receptor beta chain was profiled in a study of CD8 T cells in Susac syndrome. Study-level findings and limits: The number of individuals included in the study's TCR sequencing and HLA analysis was acknowledged as relatively small.

In its sample, this clonotype was seen a few times. The target antigen is unknown. An amount of RNA that ranged from roughly 0.45 to 1 ug was reverse transcribed with random hexamers. TCRdb used MiXCR to reprocess the immunoSEQ multiplex PCR reads, holding one entry per CDR3 protein. The sample shows approximately 140,000 distinct CDR3 sequences, around 75% of them seen only once. Sequencing targeted TCR beta in blood CD8+ and CD4+ T cells. V was pared by 5 bases and J by 2 bases, with 3 bases of the junction left unmatched. The CDR3 is made up of 14 amino acids. The sequenced material came from CD8+ T cells from PBMCs. The clonotype was recovered from a human donor with multiple sclerosis. V usage is TRBV12-3 or TRBV12-4 and J usage is TRBJ2-1; 7 nucleotides agree with TRBD1. Here the CDR3 reads CASSTQGTYNEQFF. The CDR3, as DNA: TGTGCCAGCAGTACACAGGGGACCTACAATGAGCAGTTCTTC.